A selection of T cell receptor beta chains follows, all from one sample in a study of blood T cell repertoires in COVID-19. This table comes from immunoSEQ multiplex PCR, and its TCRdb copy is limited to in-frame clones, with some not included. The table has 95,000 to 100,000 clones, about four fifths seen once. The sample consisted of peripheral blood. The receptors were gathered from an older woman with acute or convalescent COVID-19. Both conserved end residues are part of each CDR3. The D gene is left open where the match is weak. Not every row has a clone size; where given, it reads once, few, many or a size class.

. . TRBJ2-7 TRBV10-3 CAISETTNIYEQYF TGTGCCATCAGTGAGACTACCAATATCTACGAGCAGTACTTC
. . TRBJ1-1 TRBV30 CAWYFGLRGEAFF TGTGCCTGGTACTTCGGGTTACGAGGTGAAGCTTTCTTT
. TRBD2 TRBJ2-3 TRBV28 CASSPAGLAGTDTQYF TGTGCCAGCAGTCCTGCGGGACTAGCGGGGACAGATACGCAGTATTTT
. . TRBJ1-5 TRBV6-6 CASSQEWGRQPQHF TGTGCCAGCAGTCAAGAGTGGGGGCGTCAGCCCCAGCATTTT
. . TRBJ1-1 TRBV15 CATSRGGLNTEAFF TGTGCCACCAGCAGAGGGGGCTTGAACACTGAAGCTTTCTTT
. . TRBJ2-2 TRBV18 CASSPPAVRRTGELFF TGTGCCAGCTCACCACCAGCCGTCCGCAGGACCGGGGAGCTGTTTTTT
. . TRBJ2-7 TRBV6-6 CASSYSIEGGDKYF TGTGCCAGCAGTTACTCGATCGAGGGCGGGGATAAGTACTTC
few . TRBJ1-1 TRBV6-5 CASSSFPQGEAFF TGTGCCAGCAGTTCCTTCCCACAGGGTGAAGCTTTCTTT
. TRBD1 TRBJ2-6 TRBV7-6 CASSLGMGGQGSGANVLTF TGTGCCAGCAGCTTAGGGATGGGAGGACAGGGGTCCGGGGCCAACGTCCTGACTTTC
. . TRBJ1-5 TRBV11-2 CASSLSGGSNQPQHF TGTGCCAGCAGCTTATCCGGGGGTAGCAATCAGCCCCAGCATTTT
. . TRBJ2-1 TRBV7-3 CASSLYRGFNEQFF TGTGCCAGCAGCTTATATAGGGGGTTCAATGAGCAGTTCTTC
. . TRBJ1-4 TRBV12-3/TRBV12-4 CASSLTTDEKLFF TGTGCCAGCAGTTTAACGACAGATGAAAAACTGTTTTTT
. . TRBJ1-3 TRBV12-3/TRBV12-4 CASGGISIYF TGTGCCAGCGGGGGCATCTCCATATATTTT